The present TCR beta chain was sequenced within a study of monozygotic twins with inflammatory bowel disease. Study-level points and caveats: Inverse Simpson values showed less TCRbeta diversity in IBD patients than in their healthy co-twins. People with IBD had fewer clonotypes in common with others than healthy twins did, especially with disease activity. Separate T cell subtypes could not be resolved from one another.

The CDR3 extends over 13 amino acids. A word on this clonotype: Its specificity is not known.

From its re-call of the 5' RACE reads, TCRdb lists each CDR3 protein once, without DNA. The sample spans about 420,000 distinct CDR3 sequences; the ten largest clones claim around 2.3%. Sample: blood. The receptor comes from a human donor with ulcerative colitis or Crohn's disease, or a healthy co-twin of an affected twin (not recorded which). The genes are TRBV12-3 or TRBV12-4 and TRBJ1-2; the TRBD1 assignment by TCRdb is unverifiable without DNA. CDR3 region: CASSFAGGDGYTF.